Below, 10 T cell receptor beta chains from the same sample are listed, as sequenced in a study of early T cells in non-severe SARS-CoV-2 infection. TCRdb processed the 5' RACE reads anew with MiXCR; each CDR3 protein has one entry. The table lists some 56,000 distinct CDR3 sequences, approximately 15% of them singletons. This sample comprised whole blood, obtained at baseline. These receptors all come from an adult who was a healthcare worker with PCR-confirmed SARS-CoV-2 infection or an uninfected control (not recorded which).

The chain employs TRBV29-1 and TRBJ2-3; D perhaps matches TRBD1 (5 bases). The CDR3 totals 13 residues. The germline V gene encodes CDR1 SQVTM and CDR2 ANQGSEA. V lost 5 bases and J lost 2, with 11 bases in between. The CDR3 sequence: CSVPPGNTDTQYF. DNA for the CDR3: TGCAGCGTTCCGCCAGGGAACACAGATACGCAGTATTTT.

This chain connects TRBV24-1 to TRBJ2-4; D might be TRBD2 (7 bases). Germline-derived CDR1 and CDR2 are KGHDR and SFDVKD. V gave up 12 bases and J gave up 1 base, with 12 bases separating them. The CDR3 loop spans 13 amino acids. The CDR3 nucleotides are TGTGCCGGGGGGGGCGCGGCCAAAAACATTCAGTACTTC. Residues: CAGGGAAKNIQYF.

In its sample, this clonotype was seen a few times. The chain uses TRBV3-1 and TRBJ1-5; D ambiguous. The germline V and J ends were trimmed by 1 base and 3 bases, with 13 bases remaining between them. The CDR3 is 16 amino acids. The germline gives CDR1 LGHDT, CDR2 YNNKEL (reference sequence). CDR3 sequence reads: CASSQGAFASNQPQHF. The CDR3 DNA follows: TGTGCCAGCAGCCAAGGAGCTTTTGCCTCCAATCAGCCCCAGCATTTT.

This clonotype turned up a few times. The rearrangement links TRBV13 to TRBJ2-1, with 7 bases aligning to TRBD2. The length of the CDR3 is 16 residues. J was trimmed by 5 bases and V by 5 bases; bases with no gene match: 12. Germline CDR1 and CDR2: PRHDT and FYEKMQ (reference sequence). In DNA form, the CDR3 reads TGTGCCAGCAGCCCCAACCTAGCGGAGTGGGACAATGAGCAGTTCTTC. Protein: CASSPNLAEWDNEQFF. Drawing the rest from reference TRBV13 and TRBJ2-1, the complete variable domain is AAGVIQSPRHLIKEKRETATLKCYPIPRHDTVYWYQQGPGQDPQFLISFYEKMQSDKGSIPDRFSAQQFSDYHSELNMSSLELGDSALYFCASSPNLAEWDNEQFFGPGTRLTVL.

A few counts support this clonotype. The CDR3: CASSIYPGQDYEQYF. The CDR3, as DNA: TGCGCCAGCAGCATATACCCCGGACAAGACTACGAGCAGTACTTC. The chain employs TRBV5-1 and TRBJ2-7; D might be TRBD1 (5 bases). Per germline, CDR1 SGHRS and CDR2 YFSETQ. Trimming removed 4 bases at V and 3 bases at J, with 17 bases between. CDR3 length equals 15 residues.

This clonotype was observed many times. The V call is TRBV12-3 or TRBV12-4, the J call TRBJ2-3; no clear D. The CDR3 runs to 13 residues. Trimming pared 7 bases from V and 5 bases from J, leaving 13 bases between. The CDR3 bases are TGTGCCAGCACTCCTACGGTCGGAGATACGCAGTATTTT. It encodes CASTPTVGDTQYF.

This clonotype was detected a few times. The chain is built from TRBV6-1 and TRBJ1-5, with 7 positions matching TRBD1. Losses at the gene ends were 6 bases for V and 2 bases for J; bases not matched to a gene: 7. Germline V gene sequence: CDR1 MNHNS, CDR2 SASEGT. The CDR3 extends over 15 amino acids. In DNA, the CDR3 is TGTGCCAGCAGCCCCCAGGGGGGTGGCAATCAGCCCCAGCATTTT. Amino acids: CASSPQGGGNQPQHF.

The CDR3 sequence: CSGRQGALPEAFF. The CDR3 DNA is TGCAGCGGAAGACAGGGGGCCCTCCCTGAAGCTTTCTTT. The chain uses TRBV29-1 and TRBJ1-1; the match to TRBD1 covers 10 bases. J gave up 6 bases and V 7 bases, and 8 bases lay outside the gene matches. Germline CDR1 is SQVTM and CDR2 is ANQGSEA. The CDR3 loop spans 13 amino acids.

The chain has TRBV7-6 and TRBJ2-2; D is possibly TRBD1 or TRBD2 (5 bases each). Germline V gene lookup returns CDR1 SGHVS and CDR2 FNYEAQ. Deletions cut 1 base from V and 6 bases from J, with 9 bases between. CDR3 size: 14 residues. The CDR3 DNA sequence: TGTGCCAGCAGCTTAGAAGGGGAGCCCGGGGAGCTGTTTTTT. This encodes CASSLEGEPGELFF.

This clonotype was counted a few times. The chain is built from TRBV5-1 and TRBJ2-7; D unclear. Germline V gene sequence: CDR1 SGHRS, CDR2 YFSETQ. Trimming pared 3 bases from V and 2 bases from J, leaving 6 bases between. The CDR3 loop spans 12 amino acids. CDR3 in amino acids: CASSSNAYEQYF. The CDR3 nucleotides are TGCGCCAGCAGCTCGAACGCCTACGAGCAGTACTTC.